Shown below are 17 T cell receptor beta chains from a single sample sequenced in a study of T cell responses to AZD1222 COVID-19 vaccine. The repertoire was sequenced with immunoSEQ multiplex PCR; TCRdb's copy has only in-frame clones and lacks some. The sample includes 90,000 to 110,000 clones, about 91% of them seen just once. The sequenced sample was peripheral blood, obtained on day 0 of AZD1222 vaccination. The receptors come from an adult in good health.

V usage is TRBV30 and J usage is TRBJ1-3; D ambiguous. V was shortened by 5 bases and J by 0 bases, with 8 bases between the two germline ends. CDR1 and CDR2 (germline): GTSNPN, SVGIG (reference sequence). CDR3 length: 13 residues. The CDR3 here is CAWGRNSGNTIYF. The DNA of the CDR3 is TGTGCCTGGGGACGGAACTCTGGAAACACCATATATTTT.

The chain uses TRBV6-6 and TRBJ1-5, with 7 bases fitting TRBD1. V was pared by 5 bases and J by 7 bases, with 5 bases of the junction left unmatched. The V gene's germline CDR1 is MNHNY and CDR2 SVGAGI (reference sequence). The CDR3 covers 13 residues. The CDR3 DNA reads as TGTGCCAGCAGTGCCCAGGGGGGCCAGCCCCAGCATTTT. Its translation: CASSAQGGQPQHF.

J is TRBJ2-5 and V is TRBV5-4, with TRBD2 matching 16 bases. CDR3 length: 17 amino acids. The V gene end was trimmed by 4 bases and the J gene end by 6 bases; junction bases not matched to a gene: 9. Germline CDR1 and CDR2: SGHNT and YYREEE (reference sequence). CDR3 amino acids: CASSRGPGLAGGKTQYF. The CDR3 region has the DNA TGTGCCAGCAGCCGGGGGCCGGGACTAGCGGGAGGGAAGACCCAGTACTTC.

The chain uses TRBV15 and TRBJ2-5, with 8 bases lining up with TRBD2. The CDR3 loop spans 19 amino acids. Germline loops: CDR1 LNHNV, CDR2 YYDKDF (reference sequence). Unmatched junction bases numbered 21, after V lost 4 bases and J lost 5 bases. CDR3 protein: CATSTTFRGSGAPRETQYF. The CDR3 nucleotides read TGTGCCACCAGCACCACATTCCGAGGTAGCGGGGCGCCAAGGGAGACCCAGTACTTC.

This clone has a single count. The genes are TRBV4-2 and TRBJ1-5, with D possibly matching TRBD1 (6 bases). Trimming stripped 5 bases from V and 7 bases from J, with 12 bases between. Germline values: CDR1 LGHNA, CDR2 YNFKEQ. The CDR3 is 13 amino acids. The CDR3 spells CASSGITGQPQHF. The CDR3 DNA sequence: TGTGCCAGCAGCGGTATCACAGGGCAGCCCCAGCATTTT.

The chain combines TRBV19 with TRBJ2-3; D may be TRBD1 (6 bases). The ends were cut back, 3 bases at V and 4 bases at J, with 14 bases in the middle. CDR1 is LNHDA, CDR2 SQIVND, per germline (reference sequence). This CDR3 has 15 residues. CDR3 amino acids: CASSMGQGMSDTQYF. The DNA of the CDR3 is TGTGCCAGTAGTATGGGCCAGGGGATGTCAGATACGCAGTATTTT.

The chain combines TRBV6-1 with TRBJ1-1; 12 bases agree with TRBD1. V lost 3 bases to trimming and J lost 4 bases; unmatched junction nucleotides: 6. Germline loops: CDR1 MNHNS, CDR2 SASEGT. The CDR3 runs 16 residues. CDR3 protein: CASSEWDRGRFTEAFF. The CDR3 coding sequence is TGTGCCAGCAGTGAGTGGGACAGGGGGCGTTTCACTGAAGCTTTCTTT.

This sequence joins TRBV15 and TRBJ1-5, with no clear D. V was clipped by 4 bases and J by 9 bases, with 22 bases between them. The V gene's germline CDR1 is LNHNV and CDR2 YYDKDF (reference sequence). The CDR3 has 16 amino acids. The chain's CDR3 is CATSTQGQGREGPQHF. For the CDR3, the DNA is TGTGCCACCAGCACCCAAGGGCAAGGACGAGAAGGGCCCCAGCATTTT.

The chain recombines TRBV15 with TRBJ2-3, with D unresolved. V lost 1 base and J lost 0, with 8 bases in between. The CDR3 consists of 15 residues. The germline V gene encodes CDR1 LNHNV and CDR2 YYDKDF (reference sequence). The CDR3 sequence: CATSRAVPSTDTQYF. The CDR3 DNA reads TGTGCCACCAGCAGAGCAGTCCCTAGCACAGATACGCAGTATTTT.

V gene TRBV4-1 combines with J gene TRBJ1-2; 8 bases are a match to TRBD1. This CDR3 comprises 17 residues. Trimming at V came to 1 base and at J to 0 bases, leaving 7 bases not matched to a gene. The germline V gene has CDR1 MGHRA and CDR2 YSYEKL. The chain's CDR3 is CASSQGTGYDANYGYTF. The CDR3 nucleotides are TGCGCCAGCAGCCAAGGGACAGGGTATGACGCTAACTATGGCTACACCTTC.

The gene calls are TRBV30 and TRBJ2-5; 9 bases are a match to TRBD1. The germline V gene has CDR1 GTSNPN and CDR2 SVGIG (reference sequence). The CDR3 contains 11 residues. Losses at the gene ends were 5 bases for V and 5 bases for J; bases not matched to a gene: 0. The CDR3 DNA is TGTGCCTGGGACAGGGGGGAGACCCAGTACTTC. This gives the protein CAWDRGETQYF.

The V gene is TRBV7-9, the J gene TRBJ2-5; no definite D call. The length of the CDR3 is 14 residues. Germline CDR1 and CDR2: SEHNR and FQNEAQ (reference sequence). Trimming left V 4 bases short and J 5 bases short, with 14 bases between. DNA of the CDR3: TGTGCCAGCAGCTCCCTTATAGGGCTGGAGACCCAGTACTTC. Protein: CASSSLIGLETQYF.

The chain has TRBV30 and TRBJ2-5, with a possible D match to TRBD2 (5 bases). Germline assignment: CDR1 GTSNPN and CDR2 SVGIG (reference sequence). CDR3 length: 15 residues. V was cut by 2 bases and J by 4 bases, with 17 bases left in between. The CDR3 region is CAWSRPGSAGETQYF. The CDR3 DNA follows: TGTGCCTGGAGTCGCCCGGGTTCGGCGGGAGAGACCCAGTACTTC.

This clone occurred a few times. This sequence joins TRBV4-1 and TRBJ2-1; D gene unclear. CDR3 length equals 16 residues. Germline CDR1 and CDR2: MGHRA and YSYEKL. V gave up 3 bases and J gave up 0 bases, with 12 bases separating them. The CDR3 nucleotides are TGCGCCAGCAGCCACGCTGGCAAAAGCTCCTACAATGAGCAGTTCTTC. Translation: CASSHAGKSSYNEQFF.

CDR3 amino acids: CASSLGGREAFF. As DNA, the CDR3 is TGTGCCAGCAGTTTGGGAGGACGTGAAGCTTTCTTT. The gene calls are TRBV6-5 and TRBJ1-1; D gene ambiguous. V lost 4 bases and J lost 7, with 10 bases in between. Looked up from germline, CDR1 is MNHEY and CDR2 is SVGAGI. The CDR3 has 12 residues.

This clone has more than one count but fewer than ten. The CDR3 region is CASSLGPYNEQFF. The CDR3 DNA reads as TGCGCCAGCAGCTTGGGGCCATACAATGAGCAGTTCTTC. The chain carries TRBV5-1 and TRBJ2-1, with D uncertain. Germline CDR1 and CDR2: SGHRS and YFSETQ. The CDR3 is made up of 13 amino acids. With 0 bases removed from V and 4 bases from J, the gap between germline ends came to 5 bases. The full variable domain, its missing parts supplied by reference TRBV5-1 and TRBJ2-1, is KAGVTQTPRYLIKTRGQQVTLSCSPISGHRSVSWYQQTPGQGLQFLFEYFSETQRNKGNFPGRFSGRQFSNSRSEMNVSTLELGDSALYLCASSLGPYNEQFFGPGTRLTVL.

This clone was detected only once. This sequence joins TRBV18 and TRBJ1-1; D unclear. This CDR3 region has 13 residues. Trimming stripped 2 bases from V and 8 bases from J, with 12 bases between. Germline CDR1 and CDR2: KGHSH and LQKENI. CDR3 in DNA: TGTGCCAGCTCACCAGCACATACGACCGAAGCTTTCTTT. This encodes CASSPAHTTEAFF.